The text below deals with one T cell receptor beta chain. The target antigen is unknown. This sample was included in a study of OX40 agonist ivuxolimab in advanced cancers. Germline CDR1 SGHAT, CDR2 FQNNGV. This CDR3 contains 13 residues. The V gene lost 8 bases and the J gene lost 3 bases, with 11 bases spanning the gap. The study's findings and limits: In a subset of nonresponders, normalized T-cell clonal expansion was also low.

Data came from immunoSEQ multiplex PCR; TCRdb stores just in-frame clones and leaves some out. This repertoire shows 65,000 to 95,000 clones, more than 75% found once; its top ten account for around 6.9%. The input for sequencing was CD4+ or CD8+ T cells sorted from blood, taken in a trial of the OX40 agonist ivuxolimab. This receptor was obtained from an adult with an advanced solid tumor such as melanoma, head and neck, liver or kidney cancer. The chain couples TRBV11-2 to TRBJ1-5, with no clear D. The CDR3 DNA follows: TGTGCCAGCGGCGTGGACTACAATCAGCCCCAGCATTTT. It encodes CASGVDYNQPQHF.